A single sample gave rise to the 10 T cell receptor beta chains below, sequenced in a study of T cells in Graves' hyperthyroidism and ophthalmopathy. RNA transcripts gave rise to amplified TCR beta CDR3 regions. HTBI primers drove first-round RT-PCR of the TCR CDR3. TCRdb ran MiXCR on the multiplex PCR reads and lists one entry per CDR3 protein. Here the sample spans fewer than 500,000 distinct CDR3 sequences, about 15% being singletons. Sequenced: blood. These receptors were obtained from a man between 18 and 29 years old with Graves' ophthalmopathy.

This clonotype was counted a few times. Compared with germline, one end of the junction differs, possibly owing to a read error. The rearrangement links TRBV7-2 to TRBJ2-3; 7 bases map to TRBD2. In germline, CDR1 is SGHTA, CDR2 FQGNSA. CDR3 length: 15 amino acids. CDR3 in amino acids: CANSLNYLAEDTQYF. The DNA of the CDR3 is TGTGCCAACAGCTTAAACTACCTAGCGGAAGATACGCAGTATTTT.

This rearrangement joins TRBV4-1 to TRBJ2-5, with D perhaps assigned TRBD1 or TRBD2 (6 bases each). Trimming pared 5 bases from V and 7 bases from J, leaving 17 bases between. The CDR3 spans 14 residues. The germline CDR1 and CDR2 sequences are MGHRA and YSYEKL. CDR3 nucleotides: TGCGCCAGCAGCGATATGCCGGGGGCGGGGACCCAGTACTTC. It encodes CASSDMPGAGTQYF.

The chain recombines TRBV19 with TRBJ1-1; D is unclear. Between the trimmed V and J ends, which lost 3 bases and 2 bases, there was a span of 7 bases. Germline assignment: CDR1 LNHDA and CDR2 SQIVND (reference sequence). The CDR3 extends over 13 amino acids. The CDR3 sequence is CASSIVLNTEAFF. Written as DNA, the CDR3 is TGTGCCAGTAGTATTGTCCTTAACACTGAAGCTTTCTTT.

The chain has TRBV6-1 and TRBJ2-3; D may match TRBD1 or TRBD2 (6 bases each). Trimming pared 6 bases from V and 2 bases from J, leaving 15 bases between. CDR3 length: 15 residues. The V gene's germline CDR1 is MNHNS and CDR2 SASEGT. Here the CDR3 reads CASSPPGASTDTQYF. CDR3 DNA: TGTGCCAGCAGCCCCCCGGGGGCTTCCACAGATACGCAGTATTTT.

The chain joins TRBV5-6 to TRBJ2-5; D may be TRBD1 (5 bases). The V gene lost 3 bases and the J gene lost 5 bases, with 11 bases spanning the gap. The CDR3 is made up of 13 amino acids. CDR1 and CDR2 from the germline V gene are SGHDT and YYEEEE. CDR3 sequence reads: CASSWGLGETQYF. CDR3 in DNA: TGTGCCAGCAGCTGGGGCCTTGGGGAGACCCAGTACTTC. Variable domain in full (rest from reference TRBV5-6 and TRBJ2-5): DAGVTQSPTHLIKTRGQQVTLRCSPKSGHDTVSWYQQALGQGPQFIFQYYEEEERQRGNFPDRFSGHQFPNYSSELNVNALLLGDSALYLCASSWGLGETQYFGPGTRLLVL.

This clonotype was seen at least ten times. The gene calls are TRBV7-2 and TRBJ1-5; 10 bases agree with TRBD1. Trimming removed 5 bases from V and 8 bases from J; junction bases left unmatched: 3. This CDR3 is 13 amino acids long. Germline V CDR1 and CDR2: SGHTA, FQGNSA. The CDR3 here is CASSLDRGEPQHF. The CDR3 bases are TGTGCCAGCAGCCTGGACAGGGGGGAGCCCCAGCATTTT.

This clonotype is a singleton in its sample. The V call is TRBV24-1, the J call TRBJ2-3, with TRBD2 identical over 9 bases. This CDR3 spans 14 amino acids. V shed 9 bases and J 0 bases; nucleotides not matched to a gene: 3. Looked up from germline, CDR1 is KGHDR and CDR2 is SFDVKD. The DNA of the CDR3 is TGTGCCACCGCGCTAGCGGGGAGCACAGATACGCAGTATTTT. Amino acids: CATALAGSTDTQYF.

The table lists this clonotype with many counts. The V call is TRBV7-8, the J call TRBJ2-2; D unclear. V shed 1 base and J shed 5 bases, with 8 bases lying between them. CDR1 is SGHVS and CDR2 is FQNEAQ in the germline V gene. The CDR3 runs to 14 residues. The CDR3 bases are TGTGCCAGCAGCTTAGGAACTGAGACCGGGGAGCTGTTTTTT. Translated: CASSLGTETGELFF.

This clonotype came up many times. This chain uses TRBV5-1 with TRBJ2-5, with 8 bases lining up with TRBD1. The CDR3 is 15 amino acids. Germline assignment: CDR1 SGHRS and CDR2 YFSETQ. J gave up 5 bases and V 6 bases, and 12 bases lay outside the gene matches. For the CDR3, the DNA is TGCGCCAGCAAACGTTCGGACAGGGCTACGGAGACCCAGTACTTC. Translated: CASKRSDRATETQYF.

This clonotype has at least ten counts. The chain is built from TRBV12-5 and TRBJ2-1, with 15 bases identical to TRBD2. This CDR3 is 21 amino acids long. In germline, CDR1 is LGHNT, CDR2 FRNRAP. Trimming removed 3 bases from V and 1 base from J; junction bases left unmatched: 13. CDR3 region: CASGFNLPGTSGRKSYNEQFF. The CDR3 bases are TGTGCTAGTGGTTTTAACCTCCCCGGGACTAGCGGGAGGAAGTCCTACAATGAGCAGTTCTTC.